Reported below is one T cell receptor (beta chain). The record originates from a study of blood T cell repertoires in COVID-19. Original data processing: For nucleated cells, counts were estimated from reference gene primer amplification. Clones were read by immunoSEQ multiplex PCR, and TCRdb kept only the in-frame ones, dropping some. The V and J calls and the clone size are those of that table, but D and trimming were determined from the DNA. The sample lists some 170,000 clones, 77% occurring once. The CDR3 has 16 amino acids. V gave up 0 bases and J gave up 1 base; unmatched junction bases: 5. Per the germline V gene, CDR1 is SGHDT and CDR2 is YYEEEE.

Sequencing was done on a sample of peripheral blood. The V and J genes are TRBV5-6 and TRBJ2-3; TRBD1 matches 7 bases. This TCR was sampled from a man between 65 and 85 years old with acute or convalescent COVID-19. CDR3 loop: CASSLAGRGRTDTQYF. The CDR3 bases are TGTGCCAGCAGCTTGGCCGGAAGGGGGCGCACAGATACGCAGTATTTT.